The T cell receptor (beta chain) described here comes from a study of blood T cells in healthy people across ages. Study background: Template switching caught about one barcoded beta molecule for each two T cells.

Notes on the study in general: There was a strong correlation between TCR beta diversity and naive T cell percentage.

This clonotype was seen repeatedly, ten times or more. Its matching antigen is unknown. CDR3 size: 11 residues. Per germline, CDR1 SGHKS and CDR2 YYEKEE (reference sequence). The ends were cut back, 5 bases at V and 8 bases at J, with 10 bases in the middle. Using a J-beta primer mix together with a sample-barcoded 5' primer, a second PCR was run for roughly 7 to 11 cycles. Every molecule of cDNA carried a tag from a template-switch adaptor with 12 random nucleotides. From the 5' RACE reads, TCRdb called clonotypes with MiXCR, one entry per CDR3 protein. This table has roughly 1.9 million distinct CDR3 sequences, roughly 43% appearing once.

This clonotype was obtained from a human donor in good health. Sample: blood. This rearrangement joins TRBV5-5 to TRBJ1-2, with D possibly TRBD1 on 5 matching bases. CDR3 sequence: CASSLGVGYTF. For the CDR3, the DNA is TGTGCCAGCAGTTTAGGGGTCGGCTACACCTTC. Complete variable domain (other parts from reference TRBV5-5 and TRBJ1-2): DAGVTQSPTHLIKTRGQQVTLRCSPISGHKSVSWYQQVLGQGPQFIFQYYEKEERGRGNFPDRFSARQFPNYSSELNVNALLLGDSALYLCASSLGVGYTFGSGTRLTVV.